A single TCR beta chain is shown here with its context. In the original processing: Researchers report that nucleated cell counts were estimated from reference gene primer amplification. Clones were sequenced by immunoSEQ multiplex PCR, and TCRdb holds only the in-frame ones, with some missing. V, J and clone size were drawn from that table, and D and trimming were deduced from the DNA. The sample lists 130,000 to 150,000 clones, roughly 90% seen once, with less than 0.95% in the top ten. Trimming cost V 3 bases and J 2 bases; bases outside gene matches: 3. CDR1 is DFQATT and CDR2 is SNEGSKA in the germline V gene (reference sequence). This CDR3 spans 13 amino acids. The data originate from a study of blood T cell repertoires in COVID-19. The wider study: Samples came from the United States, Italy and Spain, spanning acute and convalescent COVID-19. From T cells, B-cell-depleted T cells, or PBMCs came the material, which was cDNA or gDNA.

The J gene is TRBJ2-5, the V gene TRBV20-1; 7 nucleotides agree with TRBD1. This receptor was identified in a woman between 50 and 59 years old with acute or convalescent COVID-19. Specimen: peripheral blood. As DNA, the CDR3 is TGCAGTGCTAGTGAGGGGGCGCAAGAGACCCAGTACTTC. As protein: CSASEGAQETQYF.